These T cell receptor beta chains were read from a single sample in a study of blood T cell repertoires in COVID-19. Assay: immunoSEQ multiplex PCR; the TCRdb copy retains only in-frame clones and omits some. The sample carries tens of thousands of clones, under 85% recorded once. Material: peripheral blood. The receptors derive from a woman aged 80 or older with acute or convalescent COVID-19. Each CDR3 is given with its conserved first and last residue. A D gene is named only where the DNA matches it firmly. Not every row has a clone size; where given, it reads once, few, many or a size class.

d_call,j_call,clone_size,v_call,cdr3_nt,cdr3_aa
TRBD1,TRBJ1-3,.,TRBV2,TGTGCCAGCAGCTGGTCTTGGGACAGGGGAGGAGCGGGAAACACCATATATTTT,CASSWSWDRGGAGNTIYF
.,TRBJ1-2,.,TRBV4-1,TGCGCCAGCAGCCAACTAGAGGACTATGGCTACACCTTC,CASSQLEDYGYTF
.,TRBJ2-5,.,TRBV27,TGTGCCAGCAGTTTGTTCTTTCAAGAGACCCAGTACTTC,CASSLFFQETQYF
.,TRBJ2-3,.,TRBV7-9,TGTGCCAGCAGCTTAGGGAGTTTCAGTACAGATACGCAGTATTTT,CASSLGSFSTDTQYF
TRBD1,TRBJ1-6,few,TRBV19,TGTGCCAGTAGTTCCGGACAGGGGATCTCACCCCTCCACTTT,CASSSGQGISPLHF
TRBD1,TRBJ1-2,.,TRBV2,TGTGCCAGTAACGGCGGGACAGGGTCGGATGGCTACACCTTC,CASNGGTGSDGYTF
TRBD2,TRBJ2-3,.,TRBV9,TGTGCCAGCAGCCCCAGGGGCGGGGGGCGCATGAGAAGCACAGATACGCAGTATTTT,CASSPRGGGRMRSTDTQYF
.,TRBJ1-4,.,TRBV19,TGTGCCAGTAGTATTCACAGGGAAGAAAATGAAAAACTGTTTTTT,CASSIHREENEKLFF
TRBD1,TRBJ1-5,.,TRBV15,TGTGCCACCAGCCCCTGGGGACAGTTCAATCAGCCCCAGCATTTT,CATSPWGQFNQPQHF
.,TRBJ2-2,.,TRBV11-2,TGTGCCAGCAGCTCCCAGGGTATTTCGACCGGGGAGCTGTTTTTT,CASSSQGISTGELFF
.,TRBJ1-6,.,TRBV6-5,.,CASSSSDRVGSPLHF
.,TRBJ2-5,.,TRBV15,TGTGCCACCAGCTGGGGGGGGGCCGAGGAGACCCAGTACTTC,CATSWGGAEETQYF
.,TRBJ1-1,.,TRBV11-3,TGTGCCAGCAGCTTAGGAGGCGTAGGCACTGAAGCTTTCTTT,CASSLGGVGTEAFF
TRBD1,TRBJ1-2,once,TRBV30,TGTGCCTGGAGGGTAACAGGGGGAGGCGGCTACACCTTC,CAWRVTGGGGYTF
TRBD2,TRBJ2-1,.,TRBV24-1,TGTGCCACCAGTGATACCGCGGGGGGGCGGGGAGATGAGCAGTTCTTC,CATSDTAGGRGDEQFF
TRBD2,TRBJ2-7,few,TRBV4-2,TGTGCCAGCAGCCAAGATGGAGTAGCGGGTTCCTACGAGCAGTACTTC,CASSQDGVAGSYEQYF